This T cell receptor beta chain stems from a study of cytomegalovirus exposure and HLA in healthy donors. Overall study findings and caveats: About 87% or about 30% of the time was how often most TCR beta V segments were productive, according to an earlier analysis. Based on reports, TCR beta sequences accurately predicted HLA-A and HLA-B alleles for most subjects.

Germline loops: CDR1 SGHRS, CDR2 YFSETQ. The CDR3 loop spans 14 amino acids. Trimming cost V 6 bases and J 4 bases; bases outside gene matches: 6. To note about this clone: The antigen is not known.

In the PCR, 60 Vbeta and 13 Jbeta primers were used. The data were produced by immunoSEQ multiplex PCR, yet TCRdb's version contains in-frame clones alone and is incomplete. The profile covers 150,000 to 200,000 clones, with roughly four fifths appearing a single time and 8.5% taken by the ten largest. Sequenced sample: PBMCs. The clonotype comes from a male donor in good health and CMV-seropositive. V is TRBV5-1 and J is TRBJ2-3, with 9 bases fitting TRBD2. The DNA for the CDR3 is TGCGCCAGCAATGGCGGGGGGGGCGCAGATACGCAGTATTTT. The encoded protein is CASNGGGGADTQYF.